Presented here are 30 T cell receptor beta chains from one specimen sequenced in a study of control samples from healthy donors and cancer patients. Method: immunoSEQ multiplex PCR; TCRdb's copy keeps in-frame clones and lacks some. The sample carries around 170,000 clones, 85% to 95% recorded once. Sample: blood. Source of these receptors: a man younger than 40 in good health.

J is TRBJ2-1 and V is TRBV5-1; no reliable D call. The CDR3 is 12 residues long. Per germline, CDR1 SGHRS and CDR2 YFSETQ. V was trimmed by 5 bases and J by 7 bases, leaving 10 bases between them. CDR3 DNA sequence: TGCGCCAGCAGTTCACAGAGGAATGAGCAGTTCTTC. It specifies CASSSQRNEQFF.

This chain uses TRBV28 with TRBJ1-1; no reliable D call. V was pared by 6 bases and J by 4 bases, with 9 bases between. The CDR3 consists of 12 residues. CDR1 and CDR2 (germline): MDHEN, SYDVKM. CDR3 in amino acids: CASSLLSTEAFF. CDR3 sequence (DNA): TGTGCCAGCAGCCTGCTGTCCACTGAAGCTTTCTTT.

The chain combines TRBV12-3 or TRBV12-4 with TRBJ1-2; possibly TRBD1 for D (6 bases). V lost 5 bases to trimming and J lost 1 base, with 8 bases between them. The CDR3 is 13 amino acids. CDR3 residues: CASSPDSNYGYTF. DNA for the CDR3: TGTGCCAGCAGTCCGGACAGTAACTATGGCTACACCTTC.

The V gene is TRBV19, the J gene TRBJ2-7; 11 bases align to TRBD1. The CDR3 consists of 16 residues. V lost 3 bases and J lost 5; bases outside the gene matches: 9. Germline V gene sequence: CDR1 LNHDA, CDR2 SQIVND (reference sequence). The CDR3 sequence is CASSIYGDRGIHEQYF. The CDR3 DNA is TGTGCCAGTAGTATTTACGGGGACAGGGGGATCCACGAGCAGTACTTC.

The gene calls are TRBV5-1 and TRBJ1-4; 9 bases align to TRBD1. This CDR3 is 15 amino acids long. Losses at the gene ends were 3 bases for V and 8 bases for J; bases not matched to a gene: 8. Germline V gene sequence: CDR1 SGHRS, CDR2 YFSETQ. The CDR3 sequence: CASSSSGTGYEKLFF. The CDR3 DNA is TGCGCCAGCAGCTCCTCCGGGACAGGGTACGAAAAACTGTTTTTT.

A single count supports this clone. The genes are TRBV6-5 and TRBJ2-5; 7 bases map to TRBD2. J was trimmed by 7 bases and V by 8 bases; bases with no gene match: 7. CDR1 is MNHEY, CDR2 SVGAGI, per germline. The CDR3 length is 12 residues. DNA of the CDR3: TGTGCCAGCCAAGGTCGGGGGGTGACCCAGTACTTC. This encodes CASQGRGVTQYF.

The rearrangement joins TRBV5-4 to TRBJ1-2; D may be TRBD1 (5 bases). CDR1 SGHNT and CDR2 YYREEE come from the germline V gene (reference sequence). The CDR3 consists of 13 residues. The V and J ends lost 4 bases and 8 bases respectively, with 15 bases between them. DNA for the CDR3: TGTGCCAGCAGCGATACAGGTTTGGGCGGCTACACCTTC. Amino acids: CASSDTGLGGYTF. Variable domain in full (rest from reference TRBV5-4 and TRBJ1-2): ETGVTQSPTHLIKTRGQQVTLRCSSQSGHNTVSWYQQALGQGPQFIFQYYREEENGRGNFPPRFSGLQFPNYSSELNVNALELDDSALYLCASSDTGLGGYTFGSGTRLTVV.

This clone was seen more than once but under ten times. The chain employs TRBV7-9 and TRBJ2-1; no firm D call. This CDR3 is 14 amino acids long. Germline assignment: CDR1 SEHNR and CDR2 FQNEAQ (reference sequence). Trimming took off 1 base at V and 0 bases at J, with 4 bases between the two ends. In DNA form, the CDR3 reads TGTGCCAGCAGCTTAGTAGCCTCCTACAATGAGCAGTTCTTC. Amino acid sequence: CASSLVASYNEQFF. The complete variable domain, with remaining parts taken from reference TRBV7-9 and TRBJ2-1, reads DTGVSQNPRHKITKRGQNVTFRCDPISEHNRLYWYRQTLGQGPEFLTYFQNEAQLEKSRLLSDRFSAERPKGSFSTLEIQRTEQGDSAMYLCASSLVASYNEQFFGPGTRLTVL.

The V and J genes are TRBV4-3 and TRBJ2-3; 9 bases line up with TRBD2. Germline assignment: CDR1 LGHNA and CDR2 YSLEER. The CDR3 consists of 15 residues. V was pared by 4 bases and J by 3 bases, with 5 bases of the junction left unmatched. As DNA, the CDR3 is TGCGCCAGCAGCCGAGCGCGGGGGGGGACAGATACGCAGTATTTT. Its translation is CASSRARGGTDTQYF.

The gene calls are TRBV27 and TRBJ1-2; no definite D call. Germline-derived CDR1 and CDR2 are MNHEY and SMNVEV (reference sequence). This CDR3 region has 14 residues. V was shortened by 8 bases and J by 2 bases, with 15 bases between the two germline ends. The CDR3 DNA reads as TGTGCCAGCCGCATCGGGGTAGGGAACTATGGCTACACCTTC. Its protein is CASRIGVGNYGYTF.

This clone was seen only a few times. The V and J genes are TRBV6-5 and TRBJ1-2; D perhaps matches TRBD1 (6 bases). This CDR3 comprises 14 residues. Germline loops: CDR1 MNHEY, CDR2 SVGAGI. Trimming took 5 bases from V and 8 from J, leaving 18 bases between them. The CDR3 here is CASSRFRGRSGYTF. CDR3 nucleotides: TGTGCCAGCAGTAGATTTAGGGGGAGATCGGGCTACACCTTC.

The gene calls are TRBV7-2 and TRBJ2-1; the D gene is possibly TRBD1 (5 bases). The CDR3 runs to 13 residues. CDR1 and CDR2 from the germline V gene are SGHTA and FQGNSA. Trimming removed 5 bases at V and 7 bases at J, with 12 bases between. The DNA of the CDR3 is TGTGCCAGCAGCCTCCAGGGCTGGAATGAGCAGTTCTTC. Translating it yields CASSLQGWNEQFF.

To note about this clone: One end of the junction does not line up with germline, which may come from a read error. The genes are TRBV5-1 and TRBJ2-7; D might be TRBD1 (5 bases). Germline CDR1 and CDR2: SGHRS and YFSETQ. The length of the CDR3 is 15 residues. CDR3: CTSSLEGRTPYEQYF. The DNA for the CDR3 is TGCACCAGCAGCTTGGAAGGACGGACACCCTACGAGCAGTACTTC.

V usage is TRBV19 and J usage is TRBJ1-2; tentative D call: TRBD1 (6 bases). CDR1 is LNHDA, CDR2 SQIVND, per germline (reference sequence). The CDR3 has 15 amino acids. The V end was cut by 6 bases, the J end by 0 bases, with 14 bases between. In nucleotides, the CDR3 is TGTGCCAGTAGCCCCGCGGACAGAGCTAACTATGGCTACACCTTC. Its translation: CASSPADRANYGYTF.

The CDR3 sequence: CASSPLTGEQFF. CDR3 coding DNA: TGTGCCAGCAGCCCCTTGACGGGTGAGCAGTTCTTC. The chain uses TRBV3-1 (or the pseudogene TRBV3-2) and TRBJ2-1; D call uncertain. Germline CDR1 is LGHDT and CDR2 is YNNKEL (reference sequence). Between the trimmed V and J ends, which lost 4 bases and 9 bases, there was a span of 10 bases. The CDR3 runs 12 residues.

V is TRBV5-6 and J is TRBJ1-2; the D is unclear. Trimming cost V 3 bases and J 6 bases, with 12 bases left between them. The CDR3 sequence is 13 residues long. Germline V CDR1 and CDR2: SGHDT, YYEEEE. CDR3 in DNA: TGTGCCAGCAGCTATGGAACACAAGATGGCTACACCTTC. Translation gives CASSYGTQDGYTF.

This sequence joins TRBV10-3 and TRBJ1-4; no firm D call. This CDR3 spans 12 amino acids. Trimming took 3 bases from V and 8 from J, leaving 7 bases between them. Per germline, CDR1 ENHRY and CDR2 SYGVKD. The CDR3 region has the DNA TGTGCCATCAGTGATAGGGAGGAAAAACTGTTTTTT. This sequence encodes CAISDREEKLFF.

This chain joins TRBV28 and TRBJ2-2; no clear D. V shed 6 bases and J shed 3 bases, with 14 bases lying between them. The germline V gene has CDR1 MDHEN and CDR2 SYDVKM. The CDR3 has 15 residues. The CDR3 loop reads CASSQGRGYTGELFF. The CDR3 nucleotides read TGTGCCAGCAGCCAAGGTCGTGGCTACACCGGGGAGCTGTTTTTT.

The CDR3: CASSQRTSGGEQYF. The CDR3 DNA follows: TGCGCCAGCAGCCAGCGAACTAGCGGGGGCGAGCAGTACTTC. The rearrangement links TRBV4-3 to TRBJ2-7, with 11 bases that match TRBD2. Germline V CDR1 and CDR2: LGHNA, YSLEER. V dropped 3 bases and J dropped 6; count of bases not matched to a gene: 4. The length of the CDR3 is 14 residues.

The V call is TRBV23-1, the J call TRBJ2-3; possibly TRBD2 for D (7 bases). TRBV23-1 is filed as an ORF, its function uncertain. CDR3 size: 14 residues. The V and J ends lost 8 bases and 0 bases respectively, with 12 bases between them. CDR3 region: CASGEGGSTDTQYF. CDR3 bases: TGCGCCAGCGGGGAGGGGGGGAGCACAGATACGCAGTATTTT.

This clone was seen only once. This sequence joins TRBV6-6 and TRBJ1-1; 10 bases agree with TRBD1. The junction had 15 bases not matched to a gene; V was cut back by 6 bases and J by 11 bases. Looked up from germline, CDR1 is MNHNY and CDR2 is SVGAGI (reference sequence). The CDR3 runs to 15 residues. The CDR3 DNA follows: TGTGCCAGCAGCTCAACCGACAGGGGGCGCGCTGCGGCTTTCTTT. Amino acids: CASSSTDRGRAAAFF.

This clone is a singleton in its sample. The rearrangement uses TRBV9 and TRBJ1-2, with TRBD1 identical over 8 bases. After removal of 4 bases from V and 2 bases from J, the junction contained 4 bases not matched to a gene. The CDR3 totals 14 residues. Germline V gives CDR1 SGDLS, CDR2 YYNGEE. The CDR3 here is CASSLDRGNYGYTF. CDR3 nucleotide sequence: TGTGCCAGCAGCCTCGACAGGGGAAACTATGGCTACACCTTC.

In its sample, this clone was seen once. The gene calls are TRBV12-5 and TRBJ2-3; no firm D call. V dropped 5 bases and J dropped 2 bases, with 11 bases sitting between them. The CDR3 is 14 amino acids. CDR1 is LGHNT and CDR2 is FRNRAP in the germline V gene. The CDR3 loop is CASGREGYTDTQYF. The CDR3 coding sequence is TGTGCTAGTGGTAGGGAAGGGTACACAGATACGCAGTATTTT.

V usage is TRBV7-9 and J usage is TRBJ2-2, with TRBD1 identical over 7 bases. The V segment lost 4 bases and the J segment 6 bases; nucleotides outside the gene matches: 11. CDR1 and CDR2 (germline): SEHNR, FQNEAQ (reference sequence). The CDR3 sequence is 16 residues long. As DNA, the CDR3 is TGTGCCAGCAGCTCCCTTACAGGGGCCTTGGCCGGGGAGCTGTTTTTT. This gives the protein CASSSLTGALAGELFF.

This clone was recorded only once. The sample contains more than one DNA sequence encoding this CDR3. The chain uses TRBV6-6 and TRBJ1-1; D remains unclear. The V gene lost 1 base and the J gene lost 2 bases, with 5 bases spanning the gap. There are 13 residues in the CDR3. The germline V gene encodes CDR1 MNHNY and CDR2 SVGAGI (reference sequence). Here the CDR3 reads CASSYLVNTEAFF. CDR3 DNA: TGTGCCAGCAGTTACTTGGTAAACACTGAAGCTTTCTTT.

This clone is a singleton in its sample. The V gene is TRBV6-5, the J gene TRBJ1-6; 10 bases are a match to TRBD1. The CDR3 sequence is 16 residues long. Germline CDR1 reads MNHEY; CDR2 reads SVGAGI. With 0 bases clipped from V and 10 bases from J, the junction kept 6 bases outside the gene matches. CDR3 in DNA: TGTGCCAGCAGTTACTCGAGGGACAGGGGATTGTCACCCCTCCACTTT. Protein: CASSYSRDRGLSPLHF.

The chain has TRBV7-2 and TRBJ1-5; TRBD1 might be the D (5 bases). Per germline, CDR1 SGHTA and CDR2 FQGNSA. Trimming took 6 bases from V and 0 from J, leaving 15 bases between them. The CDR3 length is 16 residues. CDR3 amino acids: CASSRDVTYSNQPQHF. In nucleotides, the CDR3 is TGTGCCAGCAGTCGGGACGTCACCTATAGCAATCAGCCCCAGCATTTT.

The CDR3 nucleotides are TGTGCCTGGAGTGTACTAGGGGCACGGGAGCAGTACTTC. It specifies CAWSVLGAREQYF. The rearrangement uses TRBV30 and TRBJ2-7, with D tentatively TRBD1 or TRBD2 (5 bases each). Germline CDR1 reads GTSNPN; CDR2 reads SVGIG (reference sequence). The germline V and J ends were trimmed by 0 bases and 7 bases, with 13 bases remaining between them. CDR3 length equals 13 residues.

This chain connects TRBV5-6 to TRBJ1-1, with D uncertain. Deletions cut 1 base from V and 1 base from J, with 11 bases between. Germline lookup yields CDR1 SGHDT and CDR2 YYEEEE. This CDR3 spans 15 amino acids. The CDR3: CASSLLTLGNTEAFF. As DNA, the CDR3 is TGTGCCAGCAGCTTGTTAACTCTAGGGAACACTGAAGCTTTCTTT.

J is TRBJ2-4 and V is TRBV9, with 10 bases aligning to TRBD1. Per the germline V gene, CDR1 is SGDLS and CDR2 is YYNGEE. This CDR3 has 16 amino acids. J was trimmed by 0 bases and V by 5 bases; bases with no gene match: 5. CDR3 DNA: TGTGCCAGCAGTGGGACAGGGGAGATAGCCAAAAACATTCAGTACTTC. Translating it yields CASSGTGEIAKNIQYF.